This T cell receptor beta chain was documented in a study of cytomegalovirus exposure and HLA in healthy donors. Whole-study findings and limits: In a later analysis, HLA-C alleles had the fewest associated TCRs, DRB1 alleles the most. For presence/absence analyses, sequencing depth was assumed to be roughly uniform across donors.

On this clone itself: Antigen specificity is unknown.

Vbeta (60) and Jbeta (13) primers were used in the PCR. Per the authors' pipeline: Counted up in a later analysis, unique TCR beta chains came to about 80 million, with around 9.9 million shared. Assay used: immunoSEQ multiplex PCR; TCRdb lists only in-frame clones, some missing. V and J calls and clone size are those listed in that table; D and trimming were worked out from the DNA. The sample has about 160,000 clones; about 80% are singletons. V lost 2 bases and J lost 5; bases outside the gene matches: 7. The CDR3 contains 17 residues. CDR1 is ENHRY, CDR2 SYGVKD, per germline. Source material: PBMCs. This sequence joins TRBV10-3 and TRBJ2-3; 13 bases line up with TRBD2. The sequence was obtained from a middle-aged man in good health and CMV-seropositive. The CDR3 sequence: CAISEILAGGPGDTQYF. The DNA of the CDR3 is TGTGCCATCAGTGAGATACTAGCGGGAGGGCCGGGAGATACGCAGTATTTT.